The table lists the clone carrying this T cell receptor (beta chain) with a few counts. The data belong to a study of PD-1 blockade in classical Hodgkin lymphoma. CDR1 LNHDA and CDR2 SQIVND come from the germline V gene (reference sequence). Trimming removed 5 bases at V and 5 bases at J, with 18 bases between. This CDR3 has 15 residues. Data came from immunoSEQ multiplex PCR; TCRdb stores just in-frame clones and leaves some out. The profile shows roughly 28,000 clones, 70% of them singletons. Each patient relapsed following autologous stem cell transplantation, and prior brentuximab vedotin exposure differed.

The J gene is TRBJ2-5, the V gene TRBV19, with no clear D. The specimen comprised peripheral blood mononuclear cells (PBMCs), sampled before the second cycle of nivolumab. This receptor was obtained from a human donor with classical Hodgkin lymphoma. The CDR3 DNA follows: TGTGCCAGTAGTTCTACCCAGACACCTAGGGAGACCCAGTACTTC. Amino acid sequence: CASSSTQTPRETQYF.